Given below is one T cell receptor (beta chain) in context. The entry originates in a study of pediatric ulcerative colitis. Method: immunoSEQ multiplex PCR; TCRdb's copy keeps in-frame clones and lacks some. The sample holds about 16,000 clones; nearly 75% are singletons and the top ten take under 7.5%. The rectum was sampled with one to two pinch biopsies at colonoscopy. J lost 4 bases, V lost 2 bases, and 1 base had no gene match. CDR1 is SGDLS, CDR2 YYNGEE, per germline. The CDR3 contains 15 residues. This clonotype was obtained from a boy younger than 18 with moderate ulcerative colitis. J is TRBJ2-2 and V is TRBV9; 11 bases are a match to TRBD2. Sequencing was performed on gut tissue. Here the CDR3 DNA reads TGTGCCAGCAGCGTGGGACTAGCGGCCACCGGGGAGCTGTTTTTT. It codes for CASSVGLAATGELFF.